This record looks at one T cell receptor (beta chain) sequence and its context. The PCR had 60 Vbeta and 13 Jbeta primers. Generated by immunoSEQ multiplex PCR, the TCRdb table keeps only in-frame clones and is missing some. The table lists roughly 58,000 clones, around 83% of them singletons. This record belongs to a study of cytomegalovirus exposure and HLA in healthy donors. This CDR3 contains 14 residues. Deletions cut 4 bases from V and 0 bases from J, with 8 bases between. Germline assignment: CDR1 SGHDT and CDR2 YYEEEE. The sequence was obtained from a human donor in good health. The genes are TRBV5-6 and TRBJ1-5; D gene unclear. Sequenced sample: PBMCs. The CDR3, as DNA: TGTGCCAGCAGCCTGGCAGTTAGCAATCAGCCCCAGCATTTT. The encoded protein is CASSLAVSNQPQHF.